This T cell receptor (beta chain) was recovered during a study of yellow fever vaccine responses in identical twins. TCRdb independently ran MiXCR on the RT-PCR reads; one entry per CDR3 protein. Of 2,500 to 3,000 distinct CDR3 sequences in the sample, 85% to 90% were seen once. The V end lost 3 bases, the J end lost 7 bases, and 12 bases lay between the germline ends. The CDR3 loop spans 13 amino acids. Germline values: CDR1 SGHDN, CDR2 FVKESK. The sequence derives from a female donor who received the yellow fever vaccine. The sequences come from T cells from blood (PBMCs), unsorted or a sorted subset (not recorded which), collected before or after yellow fever vaccination (not recorded which). This rearrangement joins TRBV14 to TRBJ1-2; D is unresolved. The CDR3 loop is CASSHDWAGGYTF. The CDR3 DNA reads TGTGCCAGCAGCCATGATTGGGCTGGTGGCTACACCTTC.